The present T cell receptor beta chain was sequenced within a study of T cells in Graves' hyperthyroidism and ophthalmopathy. Patients showing uncontrolled infection, other autoimmune disease, pregnancy or lactation were ineligible. Comments on this clonotype: Its antigen is undetermined.

The study, taken as a whole, reports: Onset of ophthalmopathy came a median roughly 6 months after the model predicted it.

This CDR3 spans 13 amino acids. Germline values: CDR1 LNHNV, CDR2 YYDKDF (reference sequence). Trimming cost V 5 bases and J 4 bases, with 11 bases left between them. Amplification targeted TCR beta CDR3 regions from RNA transcripts. The HTBI set primed first-round TCR CDR3 RT-PCR. Via MiXCR, TCRdb re-called the multiplex PCR reads, giving one row per CDR3 protein. The table includes roughly 500,000 distinct CDR3 sequences, roughly 45% detected once. This chain uses TRBV15 with TRBJ1-2; D uncertain. Specimen: peripheral blood or thyroid tissue (not recorded which). The receptor was derived from an adult woman with Graves' disease, either hyperthyroidism or ophthalmopathy (not recorded which). CDR3 protein: CATSPGISYGYTF. DNA for the CDR3: TGTGCCACCAGCCCCGGGATAAGCTATGGCTACACCTTC.